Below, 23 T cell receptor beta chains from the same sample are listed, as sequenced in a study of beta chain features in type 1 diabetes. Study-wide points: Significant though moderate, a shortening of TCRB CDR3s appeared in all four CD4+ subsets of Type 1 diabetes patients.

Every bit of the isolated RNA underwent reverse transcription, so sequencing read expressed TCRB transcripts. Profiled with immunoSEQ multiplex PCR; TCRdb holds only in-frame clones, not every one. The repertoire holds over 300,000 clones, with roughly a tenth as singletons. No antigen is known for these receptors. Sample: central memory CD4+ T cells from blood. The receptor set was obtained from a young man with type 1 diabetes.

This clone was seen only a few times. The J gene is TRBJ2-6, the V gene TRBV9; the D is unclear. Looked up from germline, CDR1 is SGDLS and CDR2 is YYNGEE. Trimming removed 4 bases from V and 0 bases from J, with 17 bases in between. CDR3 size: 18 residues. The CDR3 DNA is TGTGCCAGCAGCCCTGCCCCGGCCCTCCTCTCTGGGGCCAACGTCCTGACTTTC. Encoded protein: CASSPAPALLSGANVLTF.

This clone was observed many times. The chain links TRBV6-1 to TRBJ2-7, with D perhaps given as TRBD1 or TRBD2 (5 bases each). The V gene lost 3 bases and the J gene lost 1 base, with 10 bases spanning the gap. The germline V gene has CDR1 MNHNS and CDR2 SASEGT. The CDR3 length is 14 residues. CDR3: CASSDWGYSYEQYF. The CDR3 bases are TGTGCCAGCAGTGATTGGGGGTATTCCTACGAGCAGTACTTC.

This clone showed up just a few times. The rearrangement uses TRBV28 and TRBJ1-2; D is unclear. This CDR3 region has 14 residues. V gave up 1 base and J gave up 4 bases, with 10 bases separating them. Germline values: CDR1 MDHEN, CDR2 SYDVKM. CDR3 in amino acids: CASSLSASVYGYTF. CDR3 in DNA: TGTGCCAGCAGTTTATCGGCCAGCGTCTATGGCTACACCTTC.

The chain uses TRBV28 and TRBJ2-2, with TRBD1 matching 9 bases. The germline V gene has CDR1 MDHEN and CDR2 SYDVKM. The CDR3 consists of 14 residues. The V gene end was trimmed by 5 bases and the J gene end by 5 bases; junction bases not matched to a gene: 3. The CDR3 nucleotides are TGTGCCAGCAGTGGGGACAGGGTAACCGGGGAGCTGTTTTTT. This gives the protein CASSGDRVTGELFF.

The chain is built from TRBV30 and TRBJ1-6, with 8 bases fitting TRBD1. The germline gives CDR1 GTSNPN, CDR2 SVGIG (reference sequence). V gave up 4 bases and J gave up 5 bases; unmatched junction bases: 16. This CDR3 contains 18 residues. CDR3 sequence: CAWTAGTGFSWHNSPLHF. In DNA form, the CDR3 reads TGTGCCTGGACGGCCGGGACAGGCTTTTCATGGCATAATTCACCCCTCCACTTT.

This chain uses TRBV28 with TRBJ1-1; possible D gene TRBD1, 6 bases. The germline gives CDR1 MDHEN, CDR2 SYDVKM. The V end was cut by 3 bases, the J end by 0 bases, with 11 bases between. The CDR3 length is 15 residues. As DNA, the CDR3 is TGTGCCAGCAGTTTTGGGGGCTCCATGAACACTGAAGCTTTCTTT. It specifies CASSFGGSMNTEAFF.

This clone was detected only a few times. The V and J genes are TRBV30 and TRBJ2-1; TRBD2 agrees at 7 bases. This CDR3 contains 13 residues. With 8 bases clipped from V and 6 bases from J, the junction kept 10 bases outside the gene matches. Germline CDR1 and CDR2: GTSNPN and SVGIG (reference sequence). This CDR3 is CAVGRQRGNEQFF. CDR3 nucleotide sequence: TGTGCCGTGGGACGGCAGCGGGGCAATGAGCAGTTCTTC.

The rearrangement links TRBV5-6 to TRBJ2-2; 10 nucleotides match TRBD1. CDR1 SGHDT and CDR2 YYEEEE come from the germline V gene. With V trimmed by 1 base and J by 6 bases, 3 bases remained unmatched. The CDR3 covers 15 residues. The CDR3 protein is CASSLFGQGAGELFF. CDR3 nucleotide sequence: TGTGCCAGCAGCTTGTTTGGACAGGGGGCCGGGGAGCTGTTTTTT. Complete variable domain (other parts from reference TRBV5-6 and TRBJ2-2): DAGVTQSPTHLIKTRGQQVTLRCSPKSGHDTVSWYQQALGQGPQFIFQYYEEEERQRGNFPDRFSGHQFPNYSSELNVNALLLGDSALYLCASSLFGQGAGELFFGEGSRLTVL.

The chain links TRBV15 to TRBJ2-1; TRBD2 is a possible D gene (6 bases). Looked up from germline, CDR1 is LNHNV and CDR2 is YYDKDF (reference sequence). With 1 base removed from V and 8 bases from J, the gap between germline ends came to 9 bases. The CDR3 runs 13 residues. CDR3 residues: CATSRATSHEQFF. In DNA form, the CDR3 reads TGTGCCACCAGCAGAGCCACTAGCCATGAGCAGTTCTTC.

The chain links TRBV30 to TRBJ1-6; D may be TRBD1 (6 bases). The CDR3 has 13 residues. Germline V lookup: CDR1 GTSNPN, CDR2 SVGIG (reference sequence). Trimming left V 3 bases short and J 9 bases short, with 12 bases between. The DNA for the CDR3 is TGTGCCTGGAGAGGGGTAGGGGGTTCACCCCTCCACTTT. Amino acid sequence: CAWRGVGGSPLHF.

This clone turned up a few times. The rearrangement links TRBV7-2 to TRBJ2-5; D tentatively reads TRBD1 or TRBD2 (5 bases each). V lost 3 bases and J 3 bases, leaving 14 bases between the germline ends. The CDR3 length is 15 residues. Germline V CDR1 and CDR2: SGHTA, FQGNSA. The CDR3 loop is CASSLSGTFEETQYF. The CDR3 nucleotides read TGTGCCAGCAGCTTGTCCGGGACGTTCGAAGAGACCCAGTACTTC.

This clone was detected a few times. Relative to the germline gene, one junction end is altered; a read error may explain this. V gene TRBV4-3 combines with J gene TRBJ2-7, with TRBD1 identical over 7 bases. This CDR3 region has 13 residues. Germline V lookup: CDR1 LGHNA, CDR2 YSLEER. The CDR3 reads CASSHLDREGLVF. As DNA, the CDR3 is TGCGCCAGCAGCCACCTCGACAGGGAAGGGTTGGTCTTC.

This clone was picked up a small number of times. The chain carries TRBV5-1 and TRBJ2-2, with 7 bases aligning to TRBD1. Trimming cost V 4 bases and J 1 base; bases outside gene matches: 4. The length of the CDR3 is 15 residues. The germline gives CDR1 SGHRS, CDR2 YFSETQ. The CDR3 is CASSPDRMNTGELFF. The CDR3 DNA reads TGCGCCAGCAGCCCGGACAGGATGAACACCGGGGAGCTGTTTTTT.

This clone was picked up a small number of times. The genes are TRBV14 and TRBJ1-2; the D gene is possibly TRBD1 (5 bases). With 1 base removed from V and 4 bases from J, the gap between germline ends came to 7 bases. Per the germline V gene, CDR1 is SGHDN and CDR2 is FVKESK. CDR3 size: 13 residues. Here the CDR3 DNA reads TGTGCCAGCAGCCAAGGTCAGGGCTATGGCTACACCTTC. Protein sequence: CASSQGQGYGYTF.

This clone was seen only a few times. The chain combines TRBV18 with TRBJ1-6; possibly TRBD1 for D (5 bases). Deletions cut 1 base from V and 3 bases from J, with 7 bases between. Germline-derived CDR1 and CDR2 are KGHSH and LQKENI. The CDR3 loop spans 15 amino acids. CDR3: CASSPRGNYNSPLHF. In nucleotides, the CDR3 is TGTGCCAGCTCACCACGGGGGAACTATAATTCACCCCTCCACTTT.

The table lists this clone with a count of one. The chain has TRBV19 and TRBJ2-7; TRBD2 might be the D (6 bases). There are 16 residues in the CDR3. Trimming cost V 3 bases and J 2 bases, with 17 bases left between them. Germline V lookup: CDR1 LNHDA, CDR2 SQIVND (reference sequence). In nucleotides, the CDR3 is TGTGCCAGTAGTATTAGAGGGGACGGAGGGGCCTACGAGCAGTACTTC. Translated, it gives CASSIRGDGGAYEQYF.

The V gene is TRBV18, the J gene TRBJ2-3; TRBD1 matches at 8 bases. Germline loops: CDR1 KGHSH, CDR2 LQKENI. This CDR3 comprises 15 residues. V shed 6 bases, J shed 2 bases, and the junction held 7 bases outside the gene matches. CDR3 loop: CASSPATGATDTQYF. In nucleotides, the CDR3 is TGTGCCAGCTCTCCTGCGACAGGGGCCACAGATACGCAGTATTTT.

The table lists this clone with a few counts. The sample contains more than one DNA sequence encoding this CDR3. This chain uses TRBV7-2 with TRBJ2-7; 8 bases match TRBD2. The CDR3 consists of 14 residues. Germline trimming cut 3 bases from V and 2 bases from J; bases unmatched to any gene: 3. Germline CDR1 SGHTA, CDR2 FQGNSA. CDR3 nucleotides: TGTGCCAGCAGCTTGGCGGGGGGCACCTACGAGCAGTACTTC. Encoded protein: CASSLAGGTYEQYF.

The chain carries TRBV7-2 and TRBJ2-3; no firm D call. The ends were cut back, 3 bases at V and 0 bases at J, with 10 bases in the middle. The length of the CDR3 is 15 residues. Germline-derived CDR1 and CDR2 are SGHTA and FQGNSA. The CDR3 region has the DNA TGTGCCAGCAGCTTCGGGCTTACTAGCACAGATACGCAGTATTTT. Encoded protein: CASSFGLTSTDTQYF.

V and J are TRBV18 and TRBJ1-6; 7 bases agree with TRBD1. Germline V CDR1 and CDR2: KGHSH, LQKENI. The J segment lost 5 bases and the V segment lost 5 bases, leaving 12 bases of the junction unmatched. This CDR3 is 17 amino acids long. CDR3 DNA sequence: TGTGCCAGCTCATCAGGCCTCAGGGGGAGCAATAATTCACCCCTCCACTTT. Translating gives CASSSGLRGSNNSPLHF. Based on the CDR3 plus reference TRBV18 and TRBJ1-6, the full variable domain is NAGVMQNPRHLVRRRGQEARLRCSPMKGHSHVYWYRQLPEEGLKFMVYLQKENIIDESGMPKERFSAEFPKEGPSILRIQQVVRGDSAAYFCASSSGLRGSNNSPLHFGNGTRLTVT.

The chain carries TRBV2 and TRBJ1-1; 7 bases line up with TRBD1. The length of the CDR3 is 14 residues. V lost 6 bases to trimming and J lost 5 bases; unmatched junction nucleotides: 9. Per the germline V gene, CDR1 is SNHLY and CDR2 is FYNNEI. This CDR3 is CASRSGQGETEAFF. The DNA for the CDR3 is TGTGCCAGCAGATCGGGGCAGGGGGAAACTGAAGCTTTCTTT.

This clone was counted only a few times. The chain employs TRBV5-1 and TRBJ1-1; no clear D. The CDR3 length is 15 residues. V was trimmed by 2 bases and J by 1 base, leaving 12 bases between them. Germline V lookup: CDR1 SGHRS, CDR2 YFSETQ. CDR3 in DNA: TGCGCCAGCAGCTTCGATCCGGTAAGGAACACTGAAGCTTTCTTT. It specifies CASSFDPVRNTEAFF.

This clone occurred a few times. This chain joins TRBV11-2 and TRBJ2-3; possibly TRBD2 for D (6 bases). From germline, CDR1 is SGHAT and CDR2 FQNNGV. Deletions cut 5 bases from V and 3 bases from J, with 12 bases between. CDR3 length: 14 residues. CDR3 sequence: CASSPTAGTDTQYF. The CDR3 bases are TGTGCCAGCAGCCCTACGGCGGGGACAGATACGCAGTATTTT.